This entry lists 27 T cell receptor beta chains sequenced from one sample in a study of T cells in women clearing cervical HPV infection. This table comes from immunoSEQ multiplex PCR, and its TCRdb copy is limited to in-frame clones, with some not included. The repertoire table contains about 48,000 clones. Source material: blood buffy coat. The source is a woman between 18 and 69 years old with a cervical HPV16 infection that either progressed to CIN3+ or cleared (not recorded which).

Points on this clone: The read gets to within 3 residues of the CDR3 end, and the germline J gene fills in the rest. The chain uses TRBV19 and TRBJ1-5, with unresolved D. CDR1 LNHDA and CDR2 SQIVND come from the germline V gene (reference sequence). The length of the CDR3 is 14 residues. Between the trimmed V and J ends, which lost 4 bases and 5 bases, there was a span of 12 bases. CDR3 DNA, as far as it was read: TGTGCCAGTAGTAGGCGGGCGCCCGATCAGCCC. Protein: CASSRRAPDQP. The full CDR3 protein reads CASSRRAPDQPQHF.

Notes on this clone: The CDR3 extends 3 residues past the end of the read, so its final part is completed from the germline J gene. The chain recombines TRBV6-1 with TRBJ1-2, with a possible D match to TRBD1 (5 bases). Germline CDR1 is MNHNS and CDR2 is SASEGT. V was trimmed by 4 bases and J by 3 bases, leaving 9 bases between them. The CDR3 is 13 amino acids. The sequenced part of the CDR3 DNA is TGTGCCAGCAGTGCGGGACTCTACTATGGC. Its translation: CASSAGLYYG. The whole CDR3 region reads CASSAGLYYGYTF.

On this clone: The DNA ends 3 residues before the CDR3 does, and the rest of the CDR3 is filled in from the germline J gene. The chain is built from TRBV2 and TRBJ2-1, with D possibly TRBD1 on 7 matching bases. V shed 9 bases and J shed 5 bases, with 23 bases lying between them. The germline V gene has CDR1 SNHLY and CDR2 FYNNEI. The CDR3 totals 16 residues. The sequenced part of the CDR3 DNA is TGTGCCAGAAGAGAGGGGGCGCAAGGCGGGAACAATGAG. It translates to CARREGAQGGNNE. The whole CDR3 protein is CARREGAQGGNNEQFF.

This chain's CDR3 is CASSLRARGYTF. Incomplete CDR3 DNA: TGTGCCAGCAGCTTAAGGGCGCGTGGC. V is TRBV11-2 and J is TRBJ1-2; D remains unclear. The observed sequence ends 3 residues before the CDR3 terminus, with the missing tail filled in from the germline J gene. CDR3 size: 12 residues. V lost 2 bases and J 7 bases, leaving 8 bases between the germline ends. Germline CDR1 is SGHAT and CDR2 is FQNNGV.

Points on this clone: The CDR3 end falls 3 residues outside the read, so it is completed with the germline J gene. The chain links TRBV20-1 to TRBJ1-6, with 9 bases identical to TRBD1. The CDR3 length is 15 residues. The V segment lost 3 bases and the J segment 4 bases; nucleotides outside the gene matches: 4. The germline V gene has CDR1 DFQATT and CDR2 SNEGSKA (reference sequence). The covered CDR3 bases are TGCAGTGCTAGGATGACAGGGGGGTATAATTCACCC. It encodes CSARMTGGYNSP. The complete CDR3 protein is CSARMTGGYNSPLHF.

CDR3 amino acids: CSALAGGDTQYF. CDR3 DNA (partial): TGCAGTGCCTTAGCGGGAGGAGATACG. The V and J genes are TRBV20-1 and TRBJ2-3; 10 positions match TRBD2. The read ends 3 residues shy of where the CDR3 ends; the end is completed using the germline J gene. The germline V gene has CDR1 DFQATT and CDR2 SNEGSKA (reference sequence). With 6 bases clipped from V and 5 bases from J, the junction kept 2 bases outside the gene matches. The length of the CDR3 is 12 residues.

With respect to this clone: The read comes to an end 3 residues before the CDR3 does, leaving the germline J gene to fill in the end. The chain links TRBV4-2 to TRBJ1-2; possibly TRBD1 for D (6 bases). There are 13 residues in the CDR3. The V end lost 1 base, the J end lost 5 bases, and 8 bases lay between the germline ends. From germline, CDR1 is LGHNA and CDR2 YNFKEQ. Incomplete CDR3 DNA: TGTGCCAGCAGCCAAGGTGGGACATATGGC. Translated: CASSQGGTYG. The CDR3 in its entirety is CASSQGGTYGYTF.

With respect to this clone: The read falls 3 residues short of the CDR3 end, and the missing part is taken from the germline J gene. This chain uses TRBV19 with TRBJ2-7; D uncertain. Germline loops: CDR1 LNHDA, CDR2 SQIVND (reference sequence). This CDR3 contains 13 residues. V was shortened by 0 bases and J by 2 bases, with 5 bases between the two germline ends. The covered CDR3 bases are TGTGCCAGTAGTATAGACAGTGCCTACGAG. Amino acids: CASSIDSAYE. From start to end, the CDR3 is CASSIDSAYEQYF.

Worth noting for this clone: The sequenced fragment ends 3 residues before the CDR3 boundary, so the rest is inferred from the germline J gene. V is TRBV23-1 and J is TRBJ1-4, with D perhaps TRBD1 (6 bases). TRBV23-1 is identified as an open reading frame with a role that is uncertain. V dropped 5 bases and J dropped 7 bases, with 20 bases sitting between them. CDR3 length: 16 amino acids. The CDR3 loop is CASSKTTGIEGEKLFF. The part of the CDR3 DNA that was read is TGCGCCAGCAGTAAGACCACAGGGATAGAGGGTGAAAAA.

Comment on this clone: Coverage ceases 3 residues before the CDR3 finishes, and the germline J gene fills in the end. The V gene is TRBV7-9, the J gene TRBJ2-1; D gene uncertain. The V end was cut by 3 bases, the J end by 7 bases, with 13 bases between. Germline values: CDR1 SEHNR, CDR2 FQNEAQ (reference sequence). The CDR3 length is 14 residues. Partial CDR3 DNA: TGTGCCAGCAGCTTCCCGGTGGTTTTTAATGAG. It codes for CASSFPVVFNE. The full CDR3 is CASSFPVVFNEQFF. Variable domain in full (rest from reference TRBV7-9 and TRBJ2-1): DTGVSQNPRHKITKRGQNVTFRCDPISEHNRLYWYRQTLGQGPEFLTYFQNEAQLEKSRLLSDRFSAERPKGSFSTLEIQRTEQGDSAMYLCASSFPVVFNEQFFGPGTRLTVL.

The covered CDR3 bases are TGTGCCTGGAGTGTACGTGGGGCGCTGAGACTAGCGGACACAGATACG. This encodes CAWSVRGALRLADTDT. In full, the CDR3 is CAWSVRGALRLADTDTQYF. V usage is TRBV30 and J usage is TRBJ2-3, with 9 bases identical to TRBD2. The CDR3 is cut off 3 residues early in the read; its end comes from the germline J gene. Germline values: CDR1 GTSNPN, CDR2 SVGIG (reference sequence). CDR3 size: 19 residues. Trimming removed 0 bases from V and 2 bases from J; junction bases left unmatched: 15.

A remark on this clone: The CDR3 extends 3 residues past the end of the read, so its final part is completed from the germline J gene. The rearrangement joins TRBV6-2 or TRBV6-3 to TRBJ2-5, with TRBD2 identical over 13 bases. The length of the CDR3 is 14 residues. J was trimmed by 6 bases and V by 6 bases; bases with no gene match: 4. CDR1 and CDR2 from the germline V gene are MNHEY and SVGEGT. The sequenced CDR3 bases are TGTGCCAGCAGACGGACTAGCGGGGGCCAGACC. It encodes CASRRTSGGQT. The full-length CDR3 reads as CASRRTSGGQTQYF.

With regard to this clone: The CDR3 is cut off 3 residues early in the read; its end comes from the germline J gene. The chain combines TRBV27 with TRBJ2-3, with TRBD2 as a possible D gene (5 bases). The CDR3 contains 13 residues. The germline gives CDR1 MNHEY, CDR2 SMNVEV (reference sequence). V was clipped by 7 bases and J by 0 bases, with 8 bases between them. The CDR3 DNA, read in part, is TGTGCCAGCAAAGGCGGGAGCACAGATACG. It codes for CASKGGSTDT. From start to end, the CDR3 is CASKGGSTDTQYF.

CDR3 in amino acids: CASSWGDPNSPLHF. CDR3 bases read: TGTGCCAGCAGTTGGGGGGACCCTAATTCACCC. The rearrangement uses TRBV6-2 or TRBV6-3 and TRBJ1-6; perhaps TRBD1 as D (5 bases). The read halts 3 residues ahead of the CDR3 end, with the missing end drawn from the germline J gene. This CDR3 spans 14 amino acids. Germline V lookup: CDR1 MNHEY, CDR2 SVGEGT. Trimming cost V 4 bases and J 6 bases, with 10 bases left between them.

Concerning this clone: The read ends 3 residues before the CDR3 terminus; that terminus is restored from the germline J gene. V usage is TRBV6-2 or TRBV6-3 and J usage is TRBJ1-3; D not certain. The CDR3 is 14 amino acids. CDR1 and CDR2 (germline): MNHEY, SVGEGT. V gave up 6 bases and J gave up 1 base, with 10 bases separating them. CDR3 residues: CASRRGLSGNTIYF. The covered CDR3 bases are TGTGCCAGCAGACGGGGTCTTTCTGGAAACACC.

Notes on this clone: The read terminates 3 residues before the CDR3 end, so the remaining end is supplied by the germline J gene. The chain carries TRBV20-1 and TRBJ1-1, with no clear D. From germline, CDR1 is DFQATT and CDR2 SNEGSKA (reference sequence). Trimming took off 3 bases at V and 4 bases at J, with 18 bases between the two ends. The CDR3 is 15 amino acids. CDR3 loop: CSASPGWERGTEAFF. The sequenced CDR3 bases are TGCAGTGCTAGCCCAGGCTGGGAACGGGGCACTGAA.

A word on this clone: The read terminates 3 residues before the CDR3 end, so the remaining end is supplied by the germline J gene. This chain joins TRBV5-1 and TRBJ2-1; TRBD2 matches at 14 bases. Losses at the gene ends were 3 bases for V and 5 bases for J; bases not matched to a gene: 1. Germline V CDR1 and CDR2: SGHRS, YFSETQ. The CDR3 contains 15 residues. The chain's CDR3 is CASSSTSGRDNEQFF. CDR3 bases read: TGCGCCAGCAGCTCGACTAGCGGGAGGGACAATGAG.

As concerns this clone: The read gets to within 3 residues of the CDR3 end, and the germline J gene fills in the rest. V is TRBV18 and J is TRBJ1-1; no clear D. Germline V gene lookup returns CDR1 KGHSH and CDR2 LQKENI. The CDR3 has 13 amino acids. CDR3 DNA, as far as it was read: TGTGCCAGCTCACCAGCGGGCGCCTACGAG. Translated: CASSPAGAYE. The full CDR3 is CASSPAGAYEAFF. Using reference TRBV18 and TRBJ1-1 for the parts outside the CDR3, the full variable domain is NAGVMQNPRHLVRRRGQEARLRCSPMKGHSHVYWYRQLPEEGLKFMVYLQKENIIDESGMPKERFSAEFPKEGPSILRIQQVVRGDSAAYFCASSPAGAYEAFFGQGTRLTVV.

In the case of this clone: The CDR3 end lies 3 residues beyond the end of the read and is filled in from the germline J gene. The chain has TRBV18 and TRBJ2-7; 10 bases are shared with TRBD1. Trimming cost V 3 bases and J 6 bases; bases outside gene matches: 11. CDR1 is KGHSH and CDR2 is LQKENI in the germline V gene. The CDR3 extends over 16 amino acids. CDR3 region: CASSPLPGTGEGEQYF. The CDR3 DNA, read in part, is TGTGCCAGCTCACCCTTACCCGGGACAGGGGAGGGCGAG.

In regard to this clone: The CDR3 end lies 3 residues beyond the end of the read and is filled in from the germline J gene. The rearrangement links TRBV5-6 to TRBJ1-4, with 7 bases aligning to TRBD1. Per the germline V gene, CDR1 is SGHDT and CDR2 is YYEEEE. Trimming took 4 bases from V and 1 from J; bases not matched to a gene: 4. The CDR3 totals 15 residues. The CDR3 spells CASSGGQETNEKLFF. CDR3 DNA (partial): TGTGCCAGCAGCGGCGGACAGGAAACTAATGAAAAA.

As to this clone: The read ends 3 residues shy of where the CDR3 ends; the end is completed using the germline J gene. This chain uses TRBV7-9 with TRBJ1-4, with 8 bases that match TRBD1. Germline CDR1 and CDR2: SEHNR and FQNEAQ (reference sequence). V was pared by 1 base and J by 7 bases, with 2 bases of the junction left unmatched. The CDR3 is 14 amino acids. CDR3 sequence reads: CASSLGTGTEKLFF. Partial CDR3 DNA: TGTGCCAGCAGCTTAGGGACAGGGACTGAAAAA. Full variable domain (rest looked up from reference TRBV7-9 and TRBJ1-4): DTGVSQNPRHKITKRGQNVTFRCDPISEHNRLYWYRQTLGQGPEFLTYFQNEAQLEKSRLLSDRFSAERPKGSFSTLEIQRTEQGDSAMYLCASSLGTGTEKLFFGSGTQLSVL.

Of note for this clone: The read stops 3 residues short of the end of the CDR3; the missing end is completed from the germline J gene. The V gene is TRBV28, the J gene TRBJ2-1, with 10 bases aligning to TRBD2. The CDR3 loop spans 16 amino acids. Germline trimming cut 6 bases from V and 5 bases from J; bases unmatched to any gene: 10. The germline V gene encodes CDR1 MDHEN and CDR2 SYDVKM. The covered CDR3 bases are TGTGCCAGCAGCCACCCAACTAGCGGGAAACACAATGAG. Its translation: CASSHPTSGKHNE. From start to end, the CDR3 is CASSHPTSGKHNEQFF.

In regard to this clone: Read data end 3 residues before the CDR3 end; the end is taken from the germline J gene. V is TRBV10-3 and J is TRBJ2-5, with 10 bases fitting TRBD2. With 6 bases clipped from V and 2 bases from J, the junction kept 6 bases outside the gene matches. The CDR3 is 15 residues long. Germline V gives CDR1 ENHRY, CDR2 SYGVKD. The CDR3 reads CAIRPGLARQETQYF. The part of the CDR3 DNA that was read is TGTGCCATCAGACCGGGACTAGCGCGACAAGAGACC.

With regard to this clone: The read falls 3 residues short of the CDR3 end, and the missing part is taken from the germline J gene. This rearrangement joins TRBV7-2 to TRBJ2-1; D is unresolved. The CDR3 is 13 residues long. Deletions cut 3 bases from V and 6 bases from J, with 9 bases between. Germline values: CDR1 SGHTA, CDR2 FQGNSA. The CDR3 reads CASSLKSGNEQFF. CDR3 DNA (partial): TGTGCCAGCAGCTTGAAGTCCGGCAATGAG.

Regarding this clone: The CDR3 goes on 3 residues after the read ends, and that part is filled in from the germline J gene. The J gene is TRBJ2-6, the V gene TRBV2; 10 nucleotides agree with TRBD1. V dropped 8 bases and J dropped 1; count of bases not matched to a gene: 14. Germline values: CDR1 SNHLY, CDR2 FYNNEI. The length of the CDR3 is 19 residues. CDR3 amino acids: CASFPTGGTGESGANVLTF. The sequenced CDR3 bases are TGTGCCAGCTTTCCTACAGGCGGGACAGGGGAGTCTGGGGCCAACGTC. Drawing the rest from reference TRBV2 and TRBJ2-6, the complete variable domain is EPEVTQTPSHQVTQMGQEVILRCVPISNHLYFYWYRQILGQKVEFLVSFYNNEISEKSEIFDDQFSVERPDGSNFTLKIRSTKLEDSAMYFCASFPTGGTGESGANVLTFGAGSRLTVL.

About this clone itself: The read terminates 3 residues before the CDR3 end, so the remaining end is supplied by the germline J gene. The V call is TRBV6-2 or TRBV6-3, the J call TRBJ1-1; possibly TRBD1 for D (5 bases). Germline CDR1 is MNHEY and CDR2 is SVGEGT. The CDR3 loop spans 15 amino acids. V lost 2 bases, J lost 3 bases, and 13 bases lay in between. The CDR3 spells CASSYPDRGYTEAFF. The covered CDR3 bases are TGTGCCAGCAGTTACCCCGACAGAGGTTACACTGAA.

With regard to this clone: The read gets to within 3 residues of the CDR3 end, and the germline J gene fills in the rest. The V call is TRBV5-4, the J call TRBJ2-2, with 7 bases identical to TRBD1. Trimming at V came to 2 bases and at J to 7 bases, leaving 8 bases not matched to a gene. The CDR3 sequence is 15 residues long. Germline CDR1 SGHNT, CDR2 YYREEE (reference sequence). Incomplete CDR3 DNA: TGTGCCAGCAGCTTTGGACCCCGACAGGGCGGGGAG. It codes for CASSFGPRQGGE. The whole CDR3 protein is CASSFGPRQGGELFF.